The clone carrying this T cell receptor (beta chain) was observed a few times. The antigen remains undetermined. This entry comes from a study of beta chain features in type 1 diabetes. About the research overall: Patients looked much like healthy donors when it came to age, gender and cell yields. Study-wide results and limits: Sampled from patients, naive, central memory and Treg TCRB repertoires appeared more similar than those sampled from healthy donors.

With 6 bases removed from V and 3 bases from J, the gap between germline ends came to 9 bases. CDR1 is MDHEN, CDR2 SYDVKM, per germline. The CDR3 contains 13 residues. What was sequenced were expressed TCRB transcripts, since all of the isolated RNA had been reverse transcribed. Data came from immunoSEQ multiplex PCR; TCRdb stores just in-frame clones and leaves some out. The sample has 900,000 or so clones, 17% seen once. This sequence was found in a woman under 30 in good health. The rearrangement links TRBV28 to TRBJ1-3; D uncertain. The sequenced sample was naive CD4+ T cells from blood. CDR3: CASRVGYGNTIYF. The CDR3, as DNA: TGTGCCAGCAGAGTCGGGTATGGAAACACCATATATTTT.